This TCR beta chain was identified in a study of blood T cell repertoires in COVID-19. Original handling: Amplified reference gene primers provided the basis for estimating nucleated cell counts. Data came from immunoSEQ multiplex PCR; TCRdb stores just in-frame clones and leaves some out. The D gene and trimming were derived from the DNA, and the V and J assignments and clone size from that table. The sample lists 400,000 to 500,000 clones; roughly 84% were seen once. Per the germline V gene, CDR1 is MDHEN and CDR2 is SYDVKM. This CDR3 is 15 amino acids long. The V and J ends lost 5 bases and 3 bases respectively, with 17 bases between them.

The chain uses TRBV28 and TRBJ2-7, with D possibly TRBD1 on 6 matching bases. The sequenced material came from PBMCs or T cells enriched from blood (not recorded which). The clonotype was recovered from a young woman who had been exposed to COVID-19. In nucleotides, the CDR3 is TGTGCCAGCAGTCCCATAAGGACAGTTATCTACGAGCAGTACTTC. It translates to CASSPIRTVIYEQYF.